Listed here are 17 T cell receptor beta chains from one sample, sequenced in a study of blood T cell repertoires in COVID-19. Profiling relied on immunoSEQ multiplex PCR, and the TCRdb table lists in-frame clones only, not all of them. Among 360,000 or so clones listed, roughly 89% were seen once. Sequences were obtained from peripheral blood. These TCRs come from a man in his late teens or twenties with active or convalescent COVID-19.

The rearrangement uses TRBV27 and TRBJ2-7; a possible D gene is TRBD2 (5 bases). The CDR3 has 15 amino acids. The V end lost 5 bases, the J end lost 1 base, and 15 bases lay between the germline ends. CDR1 is MNHEY and CDR2 is SMNVEV in the germline V gene (reference sequence). The CDR3 DNA sequence: TGTGCCAGCAGTCCCGACCTGAGAGGGTCCTACGAGCAGTACTTC. Residues: CASSPDLRGSYEQYF.

This chain joins TRBV4-1 and TRBJ2-3, with 9 bases lining up with TRBD2. The CDR3 is 15 amino acids. J was trimmed by 4 bases and V by 3 bases; bases with no gene match: 5. Germline V lookup: CDR1 MGHRA, CDR2 YSYEKL. CDR3 sequence reads: CASSHSGSIADTQYF. The CDR3 region has the DNA TGCGCCAGCAGCCATAGCGGGAGTATCGCAGATACGCAGTATTTT.

The V gene is TRBV24-1, the J gene TRBJ1-1, with TRBD1 matching 9 bases. The CDR3 covers 16 residues. The V gene end was trimmed by 3 bases and the J gene end by 3 bases; junction bases not matched to a gene: 7. Per the germline V gene, CDR1 is KGHDR and CDR2 is SFDVKD. This CDR3 reads CATSDAPDRGYTEAFF. CDR3 nucleotide sequence: TGTGCCACCAGTGATGCGCCGGACAGGGGATACACTGAAGCTTTCTTT.

The chain combines TRBV7-2 with TRBJ1-1, with D unclear. From germline, CDR1 is SGHTA and CDR2 FQGNSA. The V end lost 1 base, the J end lost 1 base, and 10 bases lay between the germline ends. CDR3 length: 15 amino acids. The CDR3 sequence: CASSLVQTPNTEAFF. The DNA of the CDR3 is TGTGCCAGCAGCTTAGTTCAGACACCGAACACTGAAGCTTTCTTT.

Of note for this clone: This sample includes further DNA sequences coding for the same CDR3. The V call is TRBV24-1, the J call TRBJ1-1; 7 nucleotides agree with TRBD1. V lost 2 bases, J lost 3 bases, and 5 bases stayed unmatched. Germline V gene data show CDR1 as KGHDR and CDR2 as SFDVKD. This CDR3 is 15 amino acids long. The CDR3 spells CATSDSRTGDTEAFF. In DNA, the CDR3 is TGTGCCACCAGTGATTCCCGAACAGGGGACACTGAAGCTTTCTTT.

The gene calls are TRBV4-3 and TRBJ2-7; TRBD1 matches 7 bases. V shed 6 bases and J 3 bases; nucleotides not matched to a gene: 14. Germline CDR1 is LGHNA and CDR2 is YSLEER. CDR3 length: 16 amino acids. Here the CDR3 DNA reads TGCGCCAGCAGTGTCCTGTCGACGGGACAGTTCTACGAGCAGTACTTC. This codes for CASSVLSTGQFYEQYF.

The chain couples TRBV4-3 to TRBJ1-3; 7 bases fit TRBD1. Unmatched junction bases numbered 10, after V lost 2 bases and J lost 0 bases. The CDR3 length is 18 residues. CDR1 and CDR2 (germline): LGHNA, YSLEER. CDR3 DNA sequence: TGCGCCAGCAGCCAAAGAGTCGACGACAGGGTCTCTGGAAACACCATATATTTT. Encoded protein: CASSQRVDDRVSGNTIYF.

This chain connects TRBV7-2 to TRBJ1-4; D ambiguous. Looked up from germline, CDR1 is SGHTA and CDR2 is FQGNSA. V lost 3 bases, J lost 5 bases, and 7 bases lay in between. This CDR3 is 13 amino acids long. CDR3 region: CASSFYSNEKLFF. The CDR3 coding sequence is TGTGCCAGCAGCTTTTACTCGAATGAAAAACTGTTTTTT.

V is TRBV27 and J is TRBJ1-5; D gene uncertain. This CDR3 is built from 16 residues. Deletions cut 6 bases from V and 7 bases from J, with 22 bases between. Germline CDR1 reads MNHEY; CDR2 reads SMNVEV (reference sequence). The CDR3 DNA follows: TGTGCCAGCAGGAGAGATGTCTTCACCCGAGGACAGCCCCAGCATTTT. This translates into CASRRDVFTRGQPQHF.

The chain has TRBV18 and TRBJ2-3, with TRBD2 matching 11 bases. V trimming: 3 bases; J trimming: 2 bases; junction bases outside the gene matches: 4. Germline CDR1 KGHSH, CDR2 LQKENI. This CDR3 comprises 16 residues. In nucleotides, the CDR3 is TGTGCCAGCTCACCGTTAGCGGGAGGGACCACAGATACGCAGTATTTT. Translating it yields CASSPLAGGTTDTQYF.

This clone was found once. The V and J genes are TRBV7-9 and TRBJ2-3; D might be TRBD2 (6 bases). The CDR3 sequence is 12 residues long. V lost 4 bases and J lost 10, with 12 bases in between. Per the germline V gene, CDR1 is SEHNR and CDR2 is FQNEAQ (reference sequence). The CDR3 protein is CASSYSSAAQYF. In nucleotides, the CDR3 is TGTGCCAGCAGCTACTCTAGCGCGGCGCAGTATTTT.

The chain joins TRBV7-2 to TRBJ2-7; 7 nucleotides line up with TRBD2. The V gene's germline CDR1 is SGHTA and CDR2 FQGNSA. The V segment lost 1 base and the J segment 4 bases; nucleotides outside the gene matches: 7. The CDR3 covers 15 residues. The CDR3 loop is CASSLGSGRVYEQYF. CDR3 sequence (DNA): TGTGCCAGCAGCTTAGGGTCAGGGAGGGTGTACGAGCAGTACTTC.

The chain combines TRBV28 with TRBJ2-7; 7 positions agree with TRBD1. The CDR3 loop spans 15 amino acids. Germline V gene lookup returns CDR1 MDHEN and CDR2 SYDVKM. Losses at the gene ends were 2 bases for V and 2 bases for J; bases not matched to a gene: 6. CDR3 residues: CASSLIRGRTYEQYF. The DNA of the CDR3 is TGTGCCAGCAGTTTAATAAGGGGGCGTACCTACGAGCAGTACTTC.

The chain carries TRBV11-2 and TRBJ2-3; D not resolved. V was trimmed by 7 bases and J by 4 bases, leaving 18 bases between them. Germline lookup yields CDR1 SGHAT and CDR2 FQNNGV. The CDR3 is made up of 15 amino acids. The CDR3 is CASTRTDFRADTQYF. The CDR3 DNA reads TGTGCCAGCACTCGAACCGACTTTCGGGCAGATACGCAGTATTTT.

This chain connects TRBV24-1 to TRBJ1-2; D remains ambiguous. Trimming removed 1 base from V and 6 bases from J, with 20 bases in between. Germline-derived CDR1 and CDR2 are KGHDR and SFDVKD. The CDR3 has 17 amino acids. The CDR3: CATSDFSPGGKLHGYTF. The CDR3 coding sequence is TGTGCCACCAGTGATTTTTCCCCGGGCGGGAAGCTTCATGGCTACACCTTC.

To note about this clone: A much larger clone is a single base away; this may be a read error. Within the sample, other DNA sequences also encode this same CDR3. The chain links TRBV27 to TRBJ2-1; D gene ambiguous. The CDR3 covers 14 residues. From germline, CDR1 is MNHEY and CDR2 SMNVEV (reference sequence). V was shortened by 2 bases and J by 5 bases, with 10 bases between the two germline ends. The DNA of the CDR3 is TGTGCCAGCAGTTTAACCCGGGTCAACAATGAGCAGTTCTTC. It yields the protein CASSLTRVNNEQFF.

In this sample, this clone turned up once. The chain combines TRBV9 with TRBJ2-2; no definite D call. In germline, CDR1 is SGDLS, CDR2 YYNGEE. The V and J ends lost 2 bases and 6 bases respectively, with 11 bases between them. This CDR3 comprises 14 residues. The CDR3 DNA follows: TGTGCCAGCAGCGTGACATCGGCTGCCGGGGAGCTGTTTTTT. This gives the protein CASSVTSAAGELFF.